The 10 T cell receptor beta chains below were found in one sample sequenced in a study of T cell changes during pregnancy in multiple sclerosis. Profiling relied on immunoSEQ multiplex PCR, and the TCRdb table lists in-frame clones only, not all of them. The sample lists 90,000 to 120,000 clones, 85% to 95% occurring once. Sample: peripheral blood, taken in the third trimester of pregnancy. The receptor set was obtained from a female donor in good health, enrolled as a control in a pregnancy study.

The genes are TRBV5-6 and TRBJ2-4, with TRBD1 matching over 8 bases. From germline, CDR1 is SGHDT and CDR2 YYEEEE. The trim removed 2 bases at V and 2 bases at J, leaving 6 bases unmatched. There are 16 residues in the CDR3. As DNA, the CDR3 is TGTGCCAGCAGCTTAGGACAGGGAAGAACCAAAAACATTCAGTACTTC. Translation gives CASSLGQGRTKNIQYF.

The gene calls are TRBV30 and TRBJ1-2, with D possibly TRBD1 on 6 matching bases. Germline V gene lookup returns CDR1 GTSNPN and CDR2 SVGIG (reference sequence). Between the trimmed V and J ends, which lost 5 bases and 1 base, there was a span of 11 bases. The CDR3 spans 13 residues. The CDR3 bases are TGTGCCTGGGGGACACCTGGTAACTATGGCTACACCTTC. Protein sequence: CAWGTPGNYGYTF. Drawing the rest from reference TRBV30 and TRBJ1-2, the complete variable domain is SQTIHQWPATLVQPVGSPLSLECTVEGTSNPNLYWYRQAAGRGLQLLFYSVGIGQISSEVPQNLSASRPQDRQFILSSKKLLLSDSGFYLCAWGTPGNYGYTFGSGTRLTVV.

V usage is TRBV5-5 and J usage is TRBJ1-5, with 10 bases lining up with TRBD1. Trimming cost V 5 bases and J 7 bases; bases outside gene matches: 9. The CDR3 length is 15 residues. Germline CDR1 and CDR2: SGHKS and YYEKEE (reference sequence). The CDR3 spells CASSPTGGVGQPQHF. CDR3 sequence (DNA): TGTGCCAGCAGTCCGACAGGGGGCGTTGGACAGCCCCAGCATTTT. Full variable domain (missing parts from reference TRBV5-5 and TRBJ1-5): DAGVTQSPTHLIKTRGQQVTLRCSPISGHKSVSWYQQVLGQGPQFIFQYYEKEERGRGNFPDRFSARQFPNYSSELNVNALLLGDSALYLCASSPTGGVGQPQHFGDGTRLSIL.

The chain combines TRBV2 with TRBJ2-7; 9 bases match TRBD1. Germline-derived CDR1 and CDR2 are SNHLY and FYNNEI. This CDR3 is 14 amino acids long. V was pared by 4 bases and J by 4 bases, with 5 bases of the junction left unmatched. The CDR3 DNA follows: TGTGCCAGCAGTGCGGGGGGACAGGGTTACGAGCAGTACTTC. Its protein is CASSAGGQGYEQYF.

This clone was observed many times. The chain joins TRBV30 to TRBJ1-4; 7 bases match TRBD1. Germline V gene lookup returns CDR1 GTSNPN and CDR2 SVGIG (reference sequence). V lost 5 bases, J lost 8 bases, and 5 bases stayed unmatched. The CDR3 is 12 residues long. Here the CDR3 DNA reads TGTGCCTGGGGAAGACAGGGCGAAAAACTGTTTTTT. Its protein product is CAWGRQGEKLFF.

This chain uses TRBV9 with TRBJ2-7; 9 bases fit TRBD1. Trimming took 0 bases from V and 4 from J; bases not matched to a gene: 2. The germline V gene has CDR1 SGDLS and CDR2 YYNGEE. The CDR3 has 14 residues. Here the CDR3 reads CASSVGDRVYEQYF. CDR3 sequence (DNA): TGTGCCAGCAGCGTAGGGGACAGGGTTTACGAGCAGTACTTC.

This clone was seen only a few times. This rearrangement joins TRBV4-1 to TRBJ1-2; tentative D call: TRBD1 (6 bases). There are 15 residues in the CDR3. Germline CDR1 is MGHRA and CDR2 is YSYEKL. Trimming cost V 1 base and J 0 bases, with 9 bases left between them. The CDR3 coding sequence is TGCGCCAGCAGCCAAGGACAGGCTACTAACTATGGCTACACCTTC. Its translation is CASSQGQATNYGYTF.

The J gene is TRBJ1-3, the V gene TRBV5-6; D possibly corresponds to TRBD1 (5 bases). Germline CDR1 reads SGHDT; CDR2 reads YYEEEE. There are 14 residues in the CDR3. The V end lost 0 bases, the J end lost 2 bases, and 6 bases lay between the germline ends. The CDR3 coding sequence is TGTGCCAGCAGCTTGGGGACAACTGGAAACACCATATATTTT. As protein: CASSLGTTGNTIYF.

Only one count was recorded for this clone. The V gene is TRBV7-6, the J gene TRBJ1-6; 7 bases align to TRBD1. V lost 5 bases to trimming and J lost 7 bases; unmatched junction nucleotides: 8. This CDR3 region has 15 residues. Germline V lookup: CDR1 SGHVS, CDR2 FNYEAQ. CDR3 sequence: CASSARTGQNSPLHF. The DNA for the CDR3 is TGTGCCAGCAGCGCCCGGACAGGCCAGAATTCACCCCTCCACTTT.

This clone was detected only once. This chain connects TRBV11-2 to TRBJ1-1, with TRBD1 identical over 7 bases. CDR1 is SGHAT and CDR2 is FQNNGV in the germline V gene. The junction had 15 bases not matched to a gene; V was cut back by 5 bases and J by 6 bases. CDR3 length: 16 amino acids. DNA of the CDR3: TGTGCCAGCAGCCCCTCTTACGTGACAGGGATTCCTGAAGCTTTCTTT. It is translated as CASSPSYVTGIPEAFF.